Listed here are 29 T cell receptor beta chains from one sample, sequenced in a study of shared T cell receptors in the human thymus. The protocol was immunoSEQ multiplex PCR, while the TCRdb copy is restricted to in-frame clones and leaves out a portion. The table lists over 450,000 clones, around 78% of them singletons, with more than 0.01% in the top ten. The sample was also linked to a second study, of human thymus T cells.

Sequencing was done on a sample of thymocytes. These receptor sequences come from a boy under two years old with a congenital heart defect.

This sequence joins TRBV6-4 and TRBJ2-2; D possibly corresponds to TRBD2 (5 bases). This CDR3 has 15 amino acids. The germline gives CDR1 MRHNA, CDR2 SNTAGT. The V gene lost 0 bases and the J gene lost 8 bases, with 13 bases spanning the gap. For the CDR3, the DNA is TGTGCCAGCAGTGACTCCTTCGGCCGGGAAGGGGAGCTGTTTTTT. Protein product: CASSDSFGREGELFF.

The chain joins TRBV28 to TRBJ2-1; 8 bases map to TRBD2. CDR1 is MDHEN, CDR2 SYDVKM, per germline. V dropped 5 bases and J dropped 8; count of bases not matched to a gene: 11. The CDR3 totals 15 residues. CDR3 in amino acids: CASSPLRGATDEQFF. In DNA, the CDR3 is TGTGCCAGCAGTCCCCTGCGGGGGGCTACGGATGAGCAGTTCTTC.

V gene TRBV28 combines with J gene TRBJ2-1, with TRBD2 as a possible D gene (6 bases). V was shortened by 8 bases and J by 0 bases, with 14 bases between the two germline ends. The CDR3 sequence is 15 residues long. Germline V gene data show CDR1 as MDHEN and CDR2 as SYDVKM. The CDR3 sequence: CASRERGSSYNEQFF. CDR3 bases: TGTGCCAGCCGGGAGAGGGGTAGCTCCTACAATGAGCAGTTCTTC.

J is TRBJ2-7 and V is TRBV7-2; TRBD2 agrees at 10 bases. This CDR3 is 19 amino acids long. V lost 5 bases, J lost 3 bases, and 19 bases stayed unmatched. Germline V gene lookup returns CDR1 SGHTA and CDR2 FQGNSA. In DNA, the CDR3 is TGTGCCAGCAGCCAAGCGGAGGGATCTAGCGGGAGATTGAACTACGAGCAGTACTTC. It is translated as CASSQAEGSSGRLNYEQYF.

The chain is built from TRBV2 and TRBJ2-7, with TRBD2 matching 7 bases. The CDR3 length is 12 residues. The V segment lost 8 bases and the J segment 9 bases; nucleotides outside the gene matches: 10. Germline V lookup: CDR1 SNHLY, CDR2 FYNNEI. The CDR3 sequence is CASGTKASGQYF. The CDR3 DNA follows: TGTGCCAGCGGGACTAAAGCGAGCGGGCAGTACTTC.

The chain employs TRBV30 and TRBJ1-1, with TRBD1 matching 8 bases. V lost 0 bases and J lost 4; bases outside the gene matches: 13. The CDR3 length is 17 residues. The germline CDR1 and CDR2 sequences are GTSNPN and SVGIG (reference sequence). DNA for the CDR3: TGTGCCTGGAGTGTTTCAGAGAAGACAGGGGACCTCACTGAAGCTTTCTTT. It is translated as CAWSVSEKTGDLTEAFF.

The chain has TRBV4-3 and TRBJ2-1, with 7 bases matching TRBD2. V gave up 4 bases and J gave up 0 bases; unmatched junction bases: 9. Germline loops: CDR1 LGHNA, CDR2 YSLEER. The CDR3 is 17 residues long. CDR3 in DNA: TGCGCCAGCAGCCCCGTGGGGGGAGGGAGCTCCTACAATGAGCAGTTCTTC. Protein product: CASSPVGGGSSYNEQFF.

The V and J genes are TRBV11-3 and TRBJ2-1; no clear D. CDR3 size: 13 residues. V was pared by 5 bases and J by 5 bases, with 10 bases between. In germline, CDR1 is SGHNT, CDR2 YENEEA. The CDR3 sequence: CASSPGPHNEQFF. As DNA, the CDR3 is TGTGCCAGCAGCCCTGGGCCCCACAATGAGCAGTTCTTC.

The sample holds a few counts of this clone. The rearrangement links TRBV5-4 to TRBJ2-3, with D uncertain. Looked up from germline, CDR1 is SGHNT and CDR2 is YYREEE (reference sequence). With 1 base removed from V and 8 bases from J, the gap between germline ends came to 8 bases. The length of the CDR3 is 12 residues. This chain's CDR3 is CASSLPWATQYF. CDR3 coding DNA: TGTGCCAGCAGCTTGCCTTGGGCTACGCAGTATTTT.

For the CDR3, the DNA is TGCGCCAGCTCCTCGCGGGTGAACACCGGGGAGCTGTTTTTT. It specifies CASSSRVNTGELFF. The V gene is TRBV10-1, the J gene TRBJ2-2; the D gene is possibly TRBD2 (5 bases). CDR1 is WNHNN, CDR2 SYGVQD, per germline (reference sequence). Between the trimmed V and J ends, which lost 8 bases and 1 base, there was a span of 11 bases. The CDR3 is 14 residues long.

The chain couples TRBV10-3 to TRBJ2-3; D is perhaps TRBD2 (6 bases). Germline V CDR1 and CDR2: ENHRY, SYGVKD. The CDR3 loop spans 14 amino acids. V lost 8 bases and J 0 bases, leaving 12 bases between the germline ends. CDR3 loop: CAIRASESTDTQYF. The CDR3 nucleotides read TGTGCCATCCGAGCTAGCGAAAGCACAGATACGCAGTATTTT.

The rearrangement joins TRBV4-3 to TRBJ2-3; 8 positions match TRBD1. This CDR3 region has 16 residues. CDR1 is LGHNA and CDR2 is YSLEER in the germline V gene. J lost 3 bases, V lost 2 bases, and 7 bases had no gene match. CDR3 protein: CASSQFNRGRTDTQYF. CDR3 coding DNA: TGCGCCAGCAGCCAATTTAACAGGGGGAGAACAGATACGCAGTATTTT.

The CDR3, as DNA: TGTGCCTCCCGGGACAGGGGGCTATACGAGCAGTACTTC. Translation gives CASRDRGLYEQYF. The rearrangement uses TRBV7-2 and TRBJ2-7; 12 bases agree with TRBD1. The CDR3 is 13 residues long. After removal of 11 bases from V and 4 bases from J, the junction contained 6 bases not matched to a gene. Germline CDR1 and CDR2: SGHTA and FQGNSA.

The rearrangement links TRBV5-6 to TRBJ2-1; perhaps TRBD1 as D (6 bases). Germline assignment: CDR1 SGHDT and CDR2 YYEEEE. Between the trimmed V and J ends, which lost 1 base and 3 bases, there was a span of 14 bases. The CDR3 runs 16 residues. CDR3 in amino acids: CASSLWTDVNYNEQFF. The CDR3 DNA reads TGTGCCAGCAGCTTGTGGACAGATGTAAACTACAATGAGCAGTTCTTC. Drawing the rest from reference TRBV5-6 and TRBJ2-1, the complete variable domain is DAGVTQSPTHLIKTRGQQVTLRCSPKSGHDTVSWYQQALGQGPQFIFQYYEEEERQRGNFPDRFSGHQFPNYSSELNVNALLLGDSALYLCASSLWTDVNYNEQFFGPGTRLTVL.

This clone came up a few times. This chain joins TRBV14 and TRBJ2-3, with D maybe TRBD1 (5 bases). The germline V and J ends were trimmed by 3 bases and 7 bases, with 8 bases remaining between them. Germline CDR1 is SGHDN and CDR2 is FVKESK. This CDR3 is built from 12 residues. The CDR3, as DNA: TGTGCCAGCAGCCACCAGGGAAATACGCAGTATTTT. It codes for CASSHQGNTQYF.

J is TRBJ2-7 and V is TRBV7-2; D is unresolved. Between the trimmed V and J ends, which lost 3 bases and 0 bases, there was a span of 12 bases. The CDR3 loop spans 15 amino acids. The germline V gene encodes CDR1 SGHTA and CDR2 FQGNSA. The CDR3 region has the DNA TGTGCCAGCAGCTTTCCTGCGGAGAGCTCCTACGAGCAGTACTTC. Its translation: CASSFPAESSYEQYF.

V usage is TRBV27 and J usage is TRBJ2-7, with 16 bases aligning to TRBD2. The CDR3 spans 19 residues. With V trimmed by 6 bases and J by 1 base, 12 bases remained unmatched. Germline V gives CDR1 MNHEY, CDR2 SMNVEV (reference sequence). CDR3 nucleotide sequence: TGTGCCAGCAGCCCCCGACAGGGGACTAGCGGGAGGGTTTCCTACGAGCAGTACTTC. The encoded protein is CASSPRQGTSGRVSYEQYF.

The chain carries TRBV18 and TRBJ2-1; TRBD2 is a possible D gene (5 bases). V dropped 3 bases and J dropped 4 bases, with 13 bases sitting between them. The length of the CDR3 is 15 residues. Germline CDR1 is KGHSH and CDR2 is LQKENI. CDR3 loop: CASSPRRDAYNEQFF. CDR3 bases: TGTGCCAGCTCACCGAGACGGGATGCATACAATGAGCAGTTCTTC.

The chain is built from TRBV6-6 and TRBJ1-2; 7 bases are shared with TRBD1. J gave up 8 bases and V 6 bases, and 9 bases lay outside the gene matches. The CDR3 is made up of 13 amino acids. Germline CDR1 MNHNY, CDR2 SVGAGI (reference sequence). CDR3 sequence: CASSNDREFGYTF. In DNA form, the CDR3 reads TGTGCCAGCAGCAACGACAGGGAATTCGGCTACACCTTC.

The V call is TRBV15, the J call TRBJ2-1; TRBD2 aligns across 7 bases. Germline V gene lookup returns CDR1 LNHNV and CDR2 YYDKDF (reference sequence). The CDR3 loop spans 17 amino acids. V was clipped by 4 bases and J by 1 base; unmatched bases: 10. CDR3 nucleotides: TGTGCCACCAGCAACAGCCCTAGCGGACTATCCTACAATGAGCAGTTCTTC. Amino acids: CATSNSPSGLSYNEQFF. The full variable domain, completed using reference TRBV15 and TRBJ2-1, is DAMVIQNPRYQVTQFGKPVTLSCSQTLNHNVMYWYQQKSSQAPKLLFHYYDKDFNNEADTPDNFQSRRPNTSFCFLDIRSPGLGDTAMYLCATSNSPSGLSYNEQFFGPGTRLTVL.

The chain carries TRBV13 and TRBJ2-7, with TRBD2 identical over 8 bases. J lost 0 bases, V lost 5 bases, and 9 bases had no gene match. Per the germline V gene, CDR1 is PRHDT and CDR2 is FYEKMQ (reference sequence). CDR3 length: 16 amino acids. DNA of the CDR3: TGTGCCAGCAGCCCCAGGGTAGCGGGGCACTCCTACGAGCAGTACTTC. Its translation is CASSPRVAGHSYEQYF.

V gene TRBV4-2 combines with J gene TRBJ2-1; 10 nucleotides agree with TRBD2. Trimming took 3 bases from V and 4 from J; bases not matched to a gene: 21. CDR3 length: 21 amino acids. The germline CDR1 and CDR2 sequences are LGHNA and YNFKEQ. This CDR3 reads CASSHGIKREGSVPLYNEQFF. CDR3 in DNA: TGTGCCAGCAGCCACGGAATCAAGCGGGAGGGCTCCGTTCCTCTATACAATGAGCAGTTCTTC.

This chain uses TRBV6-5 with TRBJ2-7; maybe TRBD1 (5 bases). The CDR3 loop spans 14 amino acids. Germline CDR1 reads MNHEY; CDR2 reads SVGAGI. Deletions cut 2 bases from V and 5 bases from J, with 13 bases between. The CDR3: CASSYATVGNEQYF. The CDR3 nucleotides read TGTGCCAGCAGTTACGCGACAGTGGGGAACGAGCAGTACTTC.

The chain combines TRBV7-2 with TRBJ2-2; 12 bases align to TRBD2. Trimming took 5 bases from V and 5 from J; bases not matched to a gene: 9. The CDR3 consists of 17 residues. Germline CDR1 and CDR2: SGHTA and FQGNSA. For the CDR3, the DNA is TGTGCCAGCAGCCCCAAGGCTAGCGGGAGGGCAACCGGGGAGCTGTTTTTT. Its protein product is CASSPKASGRATGELFF.

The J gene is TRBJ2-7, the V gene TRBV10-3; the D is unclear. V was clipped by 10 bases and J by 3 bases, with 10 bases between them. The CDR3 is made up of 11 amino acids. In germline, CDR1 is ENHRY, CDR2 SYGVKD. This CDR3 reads CATALDYEQYF. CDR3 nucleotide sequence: TGTGCCACGGCGCTAGACTACGAGCAGTACTTC.

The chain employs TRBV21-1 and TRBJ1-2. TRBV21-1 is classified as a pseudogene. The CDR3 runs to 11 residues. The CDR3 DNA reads TGTGCCAGCGGACGGGGTCTGGGCTACACCTTC. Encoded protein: CASGRGLGYTF.

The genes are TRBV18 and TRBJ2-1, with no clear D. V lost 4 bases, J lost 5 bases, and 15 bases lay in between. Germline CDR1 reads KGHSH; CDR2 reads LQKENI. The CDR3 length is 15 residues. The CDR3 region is CASSRPLLLDNEQFF. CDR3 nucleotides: TGTGCCAGCTCACGACCTTTACTCCTGGACAATGAGCAGTTCTTC.

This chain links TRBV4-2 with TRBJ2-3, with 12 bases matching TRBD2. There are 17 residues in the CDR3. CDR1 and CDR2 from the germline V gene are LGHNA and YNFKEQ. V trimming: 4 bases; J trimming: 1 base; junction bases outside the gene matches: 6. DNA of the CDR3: TGTGCCAGCAGCCCCCTAGCGGGAGGGGGGGGCACAGATACGCAGTATTTT. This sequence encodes CASSPLAGGGGTDTQYF.

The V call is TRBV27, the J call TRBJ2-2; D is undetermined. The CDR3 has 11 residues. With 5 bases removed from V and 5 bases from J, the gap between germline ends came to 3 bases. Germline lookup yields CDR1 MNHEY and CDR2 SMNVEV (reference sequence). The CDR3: CASSRTGELFF. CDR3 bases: TGTGCCAGCAGTCGGACCGGGGAGCTGTTTTTT.